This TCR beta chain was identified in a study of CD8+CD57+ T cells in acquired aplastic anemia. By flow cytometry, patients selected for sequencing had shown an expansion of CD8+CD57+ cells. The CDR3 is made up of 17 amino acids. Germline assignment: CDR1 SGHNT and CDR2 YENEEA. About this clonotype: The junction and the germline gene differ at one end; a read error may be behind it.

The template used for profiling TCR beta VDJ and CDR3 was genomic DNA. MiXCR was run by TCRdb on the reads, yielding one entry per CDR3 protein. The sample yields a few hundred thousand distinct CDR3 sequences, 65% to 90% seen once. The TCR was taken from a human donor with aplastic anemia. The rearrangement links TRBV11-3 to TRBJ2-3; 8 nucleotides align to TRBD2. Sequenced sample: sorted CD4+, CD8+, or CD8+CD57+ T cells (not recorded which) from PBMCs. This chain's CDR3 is CASSIDVRAGETDTQYF. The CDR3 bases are TGTGCCAGCAGCATAGATGTCAGAGCGGGAGAGACAGATACGCAGTATTTT.